The 23 T cell receptor beta chains below come from one sample, sequenced in a study of T cell repertoires in cytomegalovirus infection. TCRdb re-called the reads through MiXCR, storing one row per CDR3 protein. The table lists fewer than 250,000 distinct CDR3 sequences, 12% of them singletons, with 1.5% to 2% in the top ten. The source material was PBMCs. The receptors derive from a human donor in good health (CMV status not recorded). Some clones in this sample may be carry-over from other donors' samples.

V and J are TRBV11-2 and TRBJ2-7; 8 bases fit TRBD1. After removal of 1 base from V and 4 bases from J, the junction contained 3 bases not matched to a gene. CDR1 is SGHAT, CDR2 FQNNGV, per germline. This CDR3 is built from 14 residues. The CDR3 nucleotides are TGTGCCAGCAGCTTAGCAGGGGGCCGGTACGAGCAGTACTTC. Its protein is CASSLAGGRYEQYF.

This clonotype counts as medium-sized. The chain employs TRBV7-2 and TRBJ1-3; tentatively, D is TRBD1 (6 bases). In germline, CDR1 is SGHTA, CDR2 FQGNSA. This CDR3 has 15 residues. Deletions cut 5 bases from V and 2 bases from J, with 13 bases between. CDR3 amino acids: CASSHRVGAGNTIYF. In DNA, the CDR3 is TGTGCCAGCAGCCACAGGGTGGGGGCTGGAAACACCATATATTTT. Full variable domain (rest looked up from reference TRBV7-2 and TRBJ1-3): GAGVSQSPSNKVTEKGKDVELRCDPISGHTALYWYRQSLGQGLEFLIYFQGNSAPDKSGLPSDRFSAERTGGSVSTLTIQRTQQEDSAVYLCASSHRVGAGNTIYFGEGSWLTVV.

This clonotype was seen many times. The genes are TRBV7-2 and TRBJ2-3; 9 bases are shared with TRBD2. Trimming at V came to 2 bases and at J to 2 bases, leaving 14 bases not matched to a gene. CDR3 length: 19 residues. Germline CDR1 reads SGHTA; CDR2 reads FQGNSA. The CDR3: CASSLNLAGRLSSTDTQYF. The DNA for the CDR3 is TGTGCCAGCAGCTTAAACCTAGCGGGGCGACTATCCTCCACAGATACGCAGTATTTT.

The table lists this clonotype with many counts. This chain links TRBV7-2 with TRBJ2-7, with 7 bases lining up with TRBD1. The CDR3 is 18 residues long. J was trimmed by 3 bases and V by 5 bases; bases with no gene match: 19. In germline, CDR1 is SGHTA, CDR2 FQGNSA. The CDR3 protein is CASSLWAGGRQRHYEQYF. CDR3 nucleotide sequence: TGTGCCAGCAGCCTCTGGGCAGGGGGAAGGCAGCGGCACTACGAGCAGTACTTC.

The chain employs TRBV28 and TRBJ2-3, with 12 positions matching TRBD1. The CDR3 has 16 residues. Germline V CDR1 and CDR2: MDHEN, SYDVKM. Germline trimming cut 2 bases from V and 9 bases from J; bases unmatched to any gene: 9. The CDR3 DNA follows: TGTGCCAGCAGTTTACCGGGACAGGGGGCGAAAAGGACGCAGTATTTT. This sequence encodes CASSLPGQGAKRTQYF.

This clonotype was picked up a small number of times. The chain combines TRBV5-1 with TRBJ2-2; no firm D call. This CDR3 contains 15 residues. V gave up 0 bases and J gave up 4 bases, with 10 bases separating them. Germline lookup yields CDR1 SGHRS and CDR2 YFSETQ. CDR3 loop: CASSLVASSTGELFF. The CDR3 DNA reads TGCGCCAGCAGCTTGGTAGCTAGTTCCACCGGGGAGCTGTTTTTT.

The CDR3, as DNA: TGTGCCAGCAGTGAAGGTTTGAATGAGCAGTTCTTC. As protein: CASSEGLNEQFF. J is TRBJ2-1 and V is TRBV2; D remains unclear. The V end was cut by 1 base, the J end by 7 bases, with 5 bases between. The CDR3 consists of 12 residues. Germline assignment: CDR1 SNHLY and CDR2 FYNNEI.

This clonotype has a count of ten or more. DNA for the CDR3: TGTGCCAGCAGCCCCGGGTGGAACACTGAAGCTTTCTTT. Translating gives CASSPGWNTEAFF. V gene TRBV7-3 combines with J gene TRBJ1-1; D remains ambiguous. Trimming shortened V by 5 bases and J by 1 base, and 8 bases separated the two germline ends. The germline V gene encodes CDR1 SGHTA and CDR2 FQGTGA. The CDR3 length is 13 residues.

This clonotype came up many times. This chain connects TRBV18 to TRBJ2-5; D perhaps matches TRBD2 (6 bases). Between the trimmed V and J ends, which lost 0 bases and 4 bases, there was a span of 12 bases. Germline V gene lookup returns CDR1 KGHSH and CDR2 LQKENI. The CDR3 is made up of 15 amino acids. The CDR3 reads CASSPPGGPRETQYF. The DNA of the CDR3 is TGTGCCAGCTCACCACCAGGAGGGCCCAGAGAGACCCAGTACTTC.

This clonotype was found a few times. V gene TRBV4-3 combines with J gene TRBJ2-5, with D perhaps matching TRBD2 (5 bases). The CDR3 is 15 amino acids. In germline, CDR1 is LGHNA, CDR2 YSLEER. V was clipped by 3 bases and J by 6 bases, with 17 bases between them. The CDR3 loop reads CASSHTADPQKTQYF. Written as DNA, the CDR3 is TGCGCCAGCAGCCATACAGCGGACCCCCAGAAGACCCAGTACTTC.

This clonotype was recorded at least ten times. This chain joins TRBV7-9 and TRBJ2-5, with D possibly being TRBD2 (5 bases). The V gene lost 4 bases and the J gene lost 5 bases, with 8 bases spanning the gap. Germline V gene lookup returns CDR1 SEHNR and CDR2 FQNEAQ (reference sequence). This CDR3 has 12 amino acids. The CDR3: CASSSWRETQYF. For the CDR3, the DNA is TGTGCCAGCAGCTCATGGAGGGAGACCCAGTACTTC.

The genes are TRBV2 and TRBJ2-7, with D perhaps matching TRBD1 (5 bases). The CDR3 length is 14 residues. V was trimmed by 7 bases and J by 3 bases, leaving 16 bases between them. The germline gives CDR1 SNHLY, CDR2 FYNNEI. The CDR3 nucleotides read TGTGCCAGCACCGACAGTGGGGAAGTCTACGAGCAGTACTTC. Its protein is CASTDSGEVYEQYF. The variable domain in full, completed from reference TRBV2 and TRBJ2-7, reads EPEVTQTPSHQVTQMGQEVILRCVPISNHLYFYWYRQILGQKVEFLVSFYNNEISEKSEIFDDQFSVERPDGSNFTLKIRSTKLEDSAMYFCASTDSGEVYEQYFGPGTRLTVT.

This clonotype was seen ten or more times. This chain uses TRBV28 with TRBJ1-1; D may be TRBD1 (5 bases). The V gene's germline CDR1 is MDHEN and CDR2 SYDVKM. Trimming took 5 bases from V and 3 from J, leaving 19 bases between them. The CDR3 consists of 16 residues. CDR3 residues: CASSLTAAVGDTEAFF. CDR3 coding DNA: TGTGCCAGCAGTCTAACAGCCGCGGTGGGGGACACTGAAGCTTTCTTT.

The chain recombines TRBV7-9 with TRBJ2-7, with 8 bases aligning to TRBD1. Trimming at V came to 6 bases and at J to 3 bases, leaving 7 bases not matched to a gene. Germline V gene data show CDR1 as SEHNR and CDR2 as FQNEAQ (reference sequence). This CDR3 is 14 amino acids long. CDR3 DNA sequence: TGTGCCAGCAGACCAGACAGGGGACACTACGAGCAGTACTTC. Translating it yields CASRPDRGHYEQYF.

This clonotype has ten or more counts. The genes are TRBV28 and TRBJ1-2; D gene ambiguous. The CDR3 is 13 residues long. Germline-derived CDR1 and CDR2 are MDHEN and SYDVKM. The ends were cut back, 5 bases at V and 6 bases at J, with 13 bases in the middle. Written as DNA, the CDR3 is TGTGCCAGCAGTCTCTCGGTAAATGATGGCTACACCTTC. Its translation is CASSLSVNDGYTF.

This clonotype was seen many times. The J gene is TRBJ1-5, the V gene TRBV7-8, with D uncertain. Trimming removed 1 base at V and 3 bases at J, with 13 bases between. CDR3 length: 16 amino acids. Germline values: CDR1 SGHVS, CDR2 FQNEAQ. As DNA, the CDR3 is TGTGCCAGCAGCTTAGAAGTGGACGGGCTCAATCAGCCCCAGCATTTT. Its translation: CASSLEVDGLNQPQHF.

This clonotype occurred many times. The rearrangement joins TRBV7-2 to TRBJ2-1, with D possibly being TRBD2 (6 bases). Germline V gene lookup returns CDR1 SGHTA and CDR2 FQGNSA. The CDR3 length is 14 residues. V lost 6 bases and J lost 7, with 16 bases in between. For the CDR3, the DNA is TGTGCCAGCAGTCAAGGAGGGCGGCCAAATGAGCAGTTCTTC. Translation: CASSQGGRPNEQFF.

A few counts support this clonotype. The chain combines TRBV12-3 or TRBV12-4 with TRBJ2-7; D may match TRBD1 or TRBD2 (5 bases each). This CDR3 region has 14 residues. V shed 6 bases and J shed 10 bases, with 22 bases lying between them. CDR3 protein: CASSPDLKGTRQYF. CDR3 nucleotides: TGTGCCAGCAGCCCTGATCTTAAGGGGACGAGACAGTACTTC.

Note on this clonotype: A junction boundary mismatches the germline segment, possibly from a read error. This chain uses TRBV7-3 with TRBJ1-2; TRBD1 matches 8 bases. In germline, CDR1 is SGHTA, CDR2 FQGTGA. The CDR3 covers 13 residues. CDR3 loop: CASSLTSGSDRAF. The CDR3 bases are TGTGCCAGCAGCTTAACGTCAGGATCGGACAGGGCCTTC. Filled out from reference TRBV7-3 and TRBJ1-2, the complete variable domain reads GAGVSQTPSNKVTEKGKYVELRCDPISGHTALYWYRQSLGQGPEFLIYFQGTGAADDSGLPNDRFFAVRPEGSVSTLKIQRTERGDSAVYLCASSLTSGSDRAFGSGTRLTVV.

The sample holds many counts of this clonotype. The chain employs TRBV6-5 and TRBJ1-1; TRBD1 matches at 10 bases. This CDR3 has 16 amino acids. V dropped 2 bases and J dropped 2; count of bases not matched to a gene: 5. From germline, CDR1 is MNHEY and CDR2 SVGAGI. CDR3 DNA sequence: TGTGCCAGCAGTTACCCCGGGACAGGGGCAAACACTGAAGCTTTCTTT. It is translated as CASSYPGTGANTEAFF.

This clonotype occurred many times. The chain links TRBV6-2 or TRBV6-3 to TRBJ1-5, with D possibly matching TRBD1 (5 bases). The CDR3 loop spans 16 amino acids. The germline CDR1 and CDR2 sequences are MNHEY and SVGEGT. V was cut by 4 bases and J by 2 bases, with 15 bases left in between. The CDR3 here is CASSSSGTPGNQPQHF. The CDR3 DNA reads as TGTGCCAGCAGTTCTTCCGGGACCCCTGGCAATCAGCCCCAGCATTTT.

This clonotype was detected ten times or more. At one boundary the junction diverges from the germline segment, which might be a read error. The CDR3 protein is CASSLRGFAEAFF. CDR3 DNA: TGTGCCAGCAGTTTACGGGGATTTGCTGAGGCTTTCTTT. This rearrangement joins TRBV12-3 or TRBV12-4 to TRBJ1-1, with D hard to call. The CDR3 covers 13 residues.

This clonotype was counted many times. This sequence joins TRBV5-6 and TRBJ2-7, with unresolved D. Per the germline V gene, CDR1 is SGHDT and CDR2 is YYEEEE. CDR3 length equals 13 residues. V was shortened by 2 bases and J by 6 bases, with 12 bases between the two germline ends. The CDR3 DNA sequence: TGTGCCAGCAGCTTCGGTGCAGATGGCGAGCAGTACTTC. Its protein product is CASSFGADGEQYF.